Each of the 4 T cell receptor beta chains below was sequenced from the same sample in a study of PD-L1 blockade in urothelial cancer (dated by TCRdb to about 2017). The library was prepared using the immunoSEQ multiplex PCR assay. What TCRdb holds here is the immuneACCESS table cut down to in-frame rearrangements. Part of the clones is not present; checked against another copy, under half of the missing clones reflect an unresolved V gene, and the others are unexplained. Counted in this sample were around 30,000 clones; roughly 80% of them appeared once. Just under 3% of the sample belongs to the ten largest clones. In the paper's terms, the time point label means: peripheral blood 6 weeks after treatment start. The sample here was PBMCs, taken around atezolizumab (anti-PD-L1) treatment. These receptor sequences come from a man aged 70-80 years with urothelial cancer.

This clone showed up just a few times. This sequence joins TRBV4-2 and TRBJ2-3; no clear D. Germline V gene lookup returns CDR1 LGHNA and CDR2 YNFKEQ. The CDR3 is 11 residues long. V was shortened by 5 bases and J by 4 bases, with 4 bases between the two germline ends. CDR3 region: CASSSADTQYF. Written as DNA, the CDR3 is TGTGCCAGCAGCTCCGCAGATACGCAGTATTTT.

This clone was detected a few times. The rearrangement joins TRBV20-1 to TRBJ1-6; TRBD1 aligns across 8 bases. Per the germline V gene, CDR1 is DFQATT and CDR2 is SNEGSKA (reference sequence). The CDR3 sequence is 8 residues long. The J segment lost 19 bases and the V segment lost 7 bases, leaving 3 bases of the junction unmatched. CDR3 region: CSDRTGHF. In nucleotides, the CDR3 is TGCAGTGACCGGACAGGGCACTTT.

The V and J genes are TRBV13 and TRBJ2-1; tentatively, D is TRBD2 (6 bases). V was pared by 2 bases and J by 0 bases, with 8 bases between. The CDR3 has 15 amino acids. The germline V gene has CDR1 PRHDT and CDR2 FYEKMQ (reference sequence). CDR3 loop: CASSLLASSYNEQFF. The CDR3, as DNA: TGTGCCAGCAGCTTACTAGCGAGCTCCTACAATGAGCAGTTCTTC.

This chain connects TRBV7-2 to TRBJ1-1; D unclear. CDR1 and CDR2 from the germline V gene are SGHTA and FQGNSA. This CDR3 has 13 residues. Trimming removed 4 bases at V and 0 bases at J, with 6 bases between. This chain's CDR3 is CASSSLVNTEAFF. The CDR3 DNA reads as TGTGCCAGCAGCTCCCTAGTGAACACTGAAGCTTTCTTT.